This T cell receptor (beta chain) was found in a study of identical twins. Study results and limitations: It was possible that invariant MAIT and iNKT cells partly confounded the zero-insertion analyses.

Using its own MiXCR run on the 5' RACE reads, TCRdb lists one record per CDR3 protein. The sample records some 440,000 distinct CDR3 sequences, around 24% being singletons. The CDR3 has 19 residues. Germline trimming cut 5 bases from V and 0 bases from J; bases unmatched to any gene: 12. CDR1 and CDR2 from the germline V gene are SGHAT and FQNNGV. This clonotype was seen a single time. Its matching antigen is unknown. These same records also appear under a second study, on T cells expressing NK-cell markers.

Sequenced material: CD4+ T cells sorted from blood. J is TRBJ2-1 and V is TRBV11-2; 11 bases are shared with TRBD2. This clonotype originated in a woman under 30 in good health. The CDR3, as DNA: TGTGCCAGCAGCCCCCGGATAGCGGGAGGGCCCGGCTCCTACAATGAGCAGTTCTTC. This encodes CASSPRIAGGPGSYNEQFF.